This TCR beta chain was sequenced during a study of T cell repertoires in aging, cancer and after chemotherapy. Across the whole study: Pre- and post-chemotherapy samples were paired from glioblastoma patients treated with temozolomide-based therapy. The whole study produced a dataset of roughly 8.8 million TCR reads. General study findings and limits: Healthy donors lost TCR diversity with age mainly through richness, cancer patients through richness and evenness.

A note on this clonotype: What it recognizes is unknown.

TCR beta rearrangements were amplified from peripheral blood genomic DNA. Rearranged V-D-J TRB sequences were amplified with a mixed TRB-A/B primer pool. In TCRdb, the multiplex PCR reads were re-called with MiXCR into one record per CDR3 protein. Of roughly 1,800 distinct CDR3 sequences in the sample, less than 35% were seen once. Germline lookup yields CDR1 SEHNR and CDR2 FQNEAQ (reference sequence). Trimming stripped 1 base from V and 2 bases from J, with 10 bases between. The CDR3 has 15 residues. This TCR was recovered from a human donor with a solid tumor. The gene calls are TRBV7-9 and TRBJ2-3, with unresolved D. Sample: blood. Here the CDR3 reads CASSLEAAFTDTQYF. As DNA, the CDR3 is TGTGCCAGCAGCTTAGAGGCGGCTTTCACAGATACGCAGTATTTT.